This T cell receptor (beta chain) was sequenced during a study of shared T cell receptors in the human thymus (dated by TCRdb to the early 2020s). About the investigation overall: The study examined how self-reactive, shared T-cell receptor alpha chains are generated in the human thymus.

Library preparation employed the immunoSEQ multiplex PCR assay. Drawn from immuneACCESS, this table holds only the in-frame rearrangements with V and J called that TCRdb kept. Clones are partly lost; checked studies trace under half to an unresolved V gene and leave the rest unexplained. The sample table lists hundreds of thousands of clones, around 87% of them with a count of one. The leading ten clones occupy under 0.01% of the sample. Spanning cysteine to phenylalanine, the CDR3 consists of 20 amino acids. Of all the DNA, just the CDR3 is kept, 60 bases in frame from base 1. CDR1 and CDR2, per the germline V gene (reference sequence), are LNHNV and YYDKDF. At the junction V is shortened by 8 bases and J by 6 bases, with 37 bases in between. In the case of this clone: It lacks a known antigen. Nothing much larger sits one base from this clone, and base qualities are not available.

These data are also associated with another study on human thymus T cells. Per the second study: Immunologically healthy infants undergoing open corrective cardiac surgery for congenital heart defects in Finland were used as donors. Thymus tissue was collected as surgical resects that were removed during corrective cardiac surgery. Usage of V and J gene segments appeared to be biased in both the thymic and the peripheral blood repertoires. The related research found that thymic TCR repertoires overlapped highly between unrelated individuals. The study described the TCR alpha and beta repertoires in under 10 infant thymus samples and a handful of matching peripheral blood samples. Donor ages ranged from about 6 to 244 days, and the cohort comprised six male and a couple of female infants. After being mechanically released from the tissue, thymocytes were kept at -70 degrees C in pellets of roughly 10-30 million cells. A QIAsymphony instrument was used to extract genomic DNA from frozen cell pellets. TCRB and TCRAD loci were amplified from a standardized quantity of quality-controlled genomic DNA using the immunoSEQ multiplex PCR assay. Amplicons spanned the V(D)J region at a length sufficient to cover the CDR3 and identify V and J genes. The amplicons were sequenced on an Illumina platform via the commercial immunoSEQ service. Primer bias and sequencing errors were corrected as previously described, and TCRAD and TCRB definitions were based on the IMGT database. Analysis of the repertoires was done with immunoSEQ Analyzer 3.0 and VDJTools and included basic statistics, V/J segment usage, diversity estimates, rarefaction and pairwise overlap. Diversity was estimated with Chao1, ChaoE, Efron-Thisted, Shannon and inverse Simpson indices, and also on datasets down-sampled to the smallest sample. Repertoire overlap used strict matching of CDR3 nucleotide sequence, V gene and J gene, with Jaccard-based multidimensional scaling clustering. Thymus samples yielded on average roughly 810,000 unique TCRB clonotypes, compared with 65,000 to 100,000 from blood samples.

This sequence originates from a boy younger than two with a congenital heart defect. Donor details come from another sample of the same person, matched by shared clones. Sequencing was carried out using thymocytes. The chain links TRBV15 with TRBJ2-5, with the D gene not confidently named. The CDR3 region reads CATRTSSPSTAILGRKTQYF. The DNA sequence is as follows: TGTGCCACCCGTACTTCGTCGCCATCTACAGCCATCCTGGGCAGAAAGACCCAGTACTTC.